The TCR beta chain under discussion was sequenced for a study of cytomegalovirus exposure and HLA in healthy donors (dated by TCRdb to about 2017). For context, the study as a whole: In an earlier analysis of about 560 of the donors, around 300 Gb of sequence data and 100 million or so unique TCR beta sequences from about 179 million T cells were reported. Because of strong linkage in the cohort, roughly five DR-DQ haplotypes were treated as single units for association and clustering. Donor age, sex, ethnicity and CMV serostatus were compiled alongside the repertoire data. In addition to the first cohort of hundreds of subjects, a separate validation cohort of approximately 130 different subjects was used. HLA typing included class I and class II loci at four-digit resolution. Among under 450 genotyped donors of the cohort, an average of 235,054 unique TCR beta nucleotide sequences were sequenced per donor, around a sixth of them non-productive. To predict cytomegalovirus infection status, the study combined high-throughput TCR immunosequencing, statistical association of individual TCRs with disease status, and machine learning. The genetic ancestry cluster associated with self-reported Caucasian donors included 81% of the approximately 410 genotyped donors. Approximately 310 gigabases of sequencing data and roughly 90 million unique TCR sequences were included in an early release covering around 650 HLA-typed donors. The T cell repertoires of 700 or so subjects were profiled by immunosequencing and related to cytomegalovirus serostatus. All discovery cohort repertoires had been generated on a single sequencing platform. An earlier analysis of some 600 of the donors applied high-throughput TCR beta sequencing to assess whether each TCR beta V gene segment acted as functional or pseudogenic. Genome-wide SNP genotypes for about 60% of the roughly 670 donors were used in a later genetic analysis, which treated that subset as a discovery cohort. A later analysis re-analyzed previously published TCR beta repertoires from 550 to 700 donors and added high-resolution HLA genotyping to study TCR occurrence patterns. The later analysis used no new phenotypic data to find candidate immune exposures, relying instead on TCR beta sequences and their occurrence across donors. The aim of the study was to test whether cataloging public T cell receptors could identify signatures of past pathogen exposure. Typing coverage varied by locus: roughly 629-640 donors for A, B, C, DRB1 and DQB1; more than 500 for DQA1; approximately 570 for DPA1; 450 to 480 for DPB1. The study at large found these results: The study gave a list of under 200 TCR beta chains associated with cytomegalovirus. An earlier analysis of 450 to 750 of the donors showed that most TCR beta V segments appeared in productive rearrangements either about 90% or about 30% of the time, which broadly matched IMGT annotations. The sequencing pipeline was judged likely to have produced a cluster of highly shared sequence variants as a technical artifact. According to a later analysis, most CMV-associated TCR beta chains appeared to be HLA-restricted, and the HLA associations seemed to be driven largely by CMV exposure. Because HLA typing was unavailable for some donors at each locus, only the typed subset was used in association tests. Several of the top co-occurrence clusters appeared to be linked to parvovirus B19, influenza, CMV and Epstein-Barr virus, according to a later analysis. Compared with the roughly 600-donor mean, donors in an Asian-associated ancestry cluster had fewer N-insertions in productive TCRs, according to a later genetic analysis. A further reported finding was that TCR beta sequences accurately predicted the HLA-A and HLA-B alleles for most subjects in the first cohort. In a later analysis, around 17,000 TCR beta sequences were associated with specific HLA alleles at a false discovery rate of 0.05. CMV serostatus was the only immune exposure information available for the cohort. In a later genetic analysis, a missense DCLRE1C variant was associated with V-gene and J-gene trimming of TCR beta chains, and the association was replicated in an independent cohort. Roughly uniform sequencing depth across donors was assumed in presence/absence analyses, although this assumption may not hold. In this cohort, only TCR beta chains were sequenced, and detectable features were limited by the absence of alpha or paired-chain data. Linkage disequilibrium might explain the correlated functional status among segregating V segments, but an unknown experimental factor could not be excluded. In vitro tests confirmed that a few of the cytomegalovirus-associated TCR beta chains recognize cytomegalovirus antigens. Across donors, most TCR sequences were observed very rarely, whereas some public TCRs were present in many individuals. The classifier was reported to diagnose cytomegalovirus status with high specificity and sensitivity in both the original cohort and the validation cohort. In a later analysis, TCR association rates were found to vary across HLA loci, with the most associated TCRs seen for DRB1 alleles and the fewest for HLA-C alleles. Approximately 16 rarely observed V segments, including chromosome 9 orphons, were excluded from the earlier analysis of some 590 of the donors because counts were too low. According to the authors, the approach could potentially be generalized to other disease states and immunological phenotypes. When HLA alleles, especially DR and DQ, strongly co-occurred, attributing TCR associations to individual alleles was difficult. Compared with equally common non-associated chains, HLA-associated TCR beta chains in a later analysis were more clonally expanded and had lower generation probabilities.

A note on this clone: Its specific antigen is unknown. Base-call qualities are not available, and no considerably larger clone is one nucleotide away.

The library was generated by the immunoSEQ multiplex PCR assay. For the multiplex PCR, a mixture combining 60 forward primers for TCR Vbeta segments and 13 reverse primers for TCR Jbeta segments was used. Amplification of the CDR3 region of rearranged TCR beta genes was performed with a multiplex PCR assay on genomic DNA. Amplified TCR beta libraries were sequenced as 87-base-pair reads on the Illumina HiSeq System. Under the source paper's analysis protocol: Across the 666 repertoires, a later analysis counted tens of millions of unique TCR beta chains, some 11 million of which were shared by at least two donors. Raw reads were error-corrected and collapsed into unique sequences with a nearest-neighbor algorithm that merged closely related sequences to remove PCR and sequencing errors. CDR3 sequences were aligned to IMGT reference sequences to assign V, D and J gene segments. For a sequence to be retained, at least a six-nucleotide match to both a V gene segment and a J gene segment was required. Rearrangements were called productive when the CDR3 lacked stop codons and stayed in frame with V and J; all others were non-productive. CDR3 was defined according to IMGT convention as the region running from the second conserved V-encoded cysteine to the conserved J-encoded phenylalanine. In an earlier analysis of more than 550 of the donors, sequences lacking an unambiguous match to a single V gene segment were excluded. In an earlier analysis of a few hundred of the donors, a V segment was called functional when productive rearrangements were above 56.7%, and segregating when the standard deviation between donors exceeded 5%. A statistical classification framework was built for diagnosing cytomegalovirus status from the catalog of TCR beta chain sequences. In a later analysis, V and J genes were assigned by comparing TCR nucleotide sequences against IMGT/GENE-DB human TR gene sequences. Using the TCRdist pipeline, a later analysis assigned CDR3 sequences along with most-parsimonious VDJ recombination scenarios. In a later analysis, every TCR beta chain was defined by the combination of its CDR3 amino acid sequence and its V-gene family, and reads without a unique V-gene family were dropped. A later analysis removed 500 to 650 highly shared, low-generation-probability nucleotide sequences to deal with suspected cross-contamination and a sequencing artifact. In a later analysis, a clonal expansion index was calculated for each public chain from normalized within-repertoire ranks of inferred template counts. A later analysis computed generation probabilities with a VDJ recombination model fitted to out-of-frame rearrangements, and checked the results against IGoR. A later analysis scored TCR-TCR, TCR-HLA and TCR-CMV co-occurrence with hypergeometric tests, applying a repertoire-size bias correction to TCR pairs. False discovery rates were estimated in a later analysis by permuting HLA or CMV assignments 20 times. In a later analysis, co-occurring TCRs were grouped with DBSCAN, and TCRdist sequence similarity was added when clustering was performed within HLA-allele-positive subsets. Repertoires with fewer than 30,000 or more than 120,000 public chains, plus five repertoires with anomalous nucleotide sharing, were excluded from co-occurrence clustering. TCRdb mirrors the immuneACCESS table, restricted to in-frame sequences. Some clones are absent from its copies; in checked studies, under half trace to an unresolved V gene, and the reason for the others is unknown. The DNA was the basis for D and trimming; V, J and clone size are from that table. This sample holds 100,000 to 150,000 clones; roughly four fifths were observed only once. Of the sample, 4.2% is held by the ten largest clones.

The cohort consisted of 650 to 850 healthy bone marrow donors. Cohort members were all nominally healthy when sampled, although unrecorded immune exposures were likely present. The donor was CMV seropositive and belonged to the group of 250 to 300 seropositive cohort members. A peripheral blood sample was provided by each donor, and peripheral blood mononuclear cells were used for TCR beta sequencing. The Qiagen DNeasy Blood Extraction Kit was used to extract genomic DNA from the blood cell samples. This sequence was found in a woman in her 50s in good health and CMV-seropositive. Input material: PBMCs.

DNA sequence: TGTGCCATCAGTGAGTCGAACCCCGGTACCAATCAGCCCCAGCATTTT. This gives the protein CAISESNPGTNQPQHF. The V and J genes are TRBV10-3 and TRBJ1-5, with no confident D gene call. V loses 0 bases of germline sequence and J loses 3 bases, and the interval between the two ends is 12 bases. Taken from the germline V gene, the CDR1 and CDR2 loops are ENHRY and SYGVKD. There are 16 amino acids in the CDR3, from cysteine to phenylalanine inclusive. CDR3 DNA only is kept here, 48 bases in frame from base 1.